The present TCR beta chain was sequenced within a study of T-cell reconstitution after alpha-beta-depleted transplantation in children. Preparation of the TCRbeta library involved a method that used unique molecular identifiers. In TCRdb, the PCR reads were re-called with MiXCR into one record per CDR3 protein. Found here are 250,000 to 300,000 distinct CDR3 sequences, about 9.4% of them singletons; the top ten hold 7.5%. This clonotype was counted ten times or more. What it binds is not known. Study-wide results and caveats: A year had passed since transplant, and T-cell counts and diversity by then came mostly from newly produced T cells. Roughly two months post-transplant, alpha-beta T cells reportedly originated from several hundred graft clones that had expanded.

From germline, CDR1 is MNHEY and CDR2 SVGEGT. The CDR3 has 13 residues. The V end lost 6 bases, the J end lost 4 bases, and 10 bases lay between the germline ends. This clonotype originated in a boy in the first two years of life with acute myeloid leukemia, due to receive a stem cell transplant. Material: PBMCs, obtained before TCRalphabeta/CD19-depleted stem cell transplant. The J gene is TRBJ1-5, the V gene TRBV6-2 or TRBV6-3, with D maybe TRBD1 (5 bases). Here the CDR3 reads CASRGPFNQPQHF. CDR3 DNA sequence: TGTGCCAGCAGGGGACCGTTTAATCAGCCCCAGCATTTT.